The TCR beta chain under discussion was sequenced for a study of T cells in Graves' hyperthyroidism and ophthalmopathy. Study context: It was at initial diagnosis, before any treatment, that peripheral blood was collected.

What was amplified from RNA transcripts were TCR beta CDR3 regions. First-round RT-PCR with HTBI primers amplified the TCR CDR3 region. TCRdb re-called the multiplex PCR reads with MiXCR, one entry per CDR3 protein. The data contain about 350,000 distinct CDR3 sequences, about 14% of them singletons. Uncontrolled infection, other autoimmune disease, pregnancy or lactation disqualified patients from enrolment. Clinical symptoms, serum thyroxine, TRAb, thyroid ultrasound and orbital computed tomography established diagnosis. This CDR3 is built from 14 residues. Trimming removed 4 bases from V and 2 bases from J, with 8 bases in between. Looked up from germline, CDR1 is SGHDN and CDR2 is FVKESK.

The sequencing input was blood. The V gene is TRBV14, the J gene TRBJ2-2, with D uncertain. This TCR derives from a woman younger than 45 with Graves' hyperthyroidism. CDR3 loop: CASSPVTNTGELFF. DNA of the CDR3: TGTGCCAGCAGCCCAGTCACTAACACCGGGGAGCTGTTTTTT.